What follows are 16 T cell receptor beta chains derived from one specimen sequenced in a study of beta chain features in type 1 diabetes (dated by TCRdb to between 2017 and 2018). Libraries were made using the immunoSEQ multiplex PCR assay. The entire isolated RNA was reverse transcribed using the High Capacity cDNA Reverse Transcription Kit, and thus expressed TCRB transcripts were sequenced. TCRdb stores this immuneACCESS table with in-frame sequences only. Part of the clones is absent; in the studies checked, under half of the shortfall reflects unresolved V genes, and no reason is known for the rest. Recorded for this sample are 250,000 to 350,000 clones; around 15% of them occurred a single time. 6.7% of the sample goes to the ten largest clones. Sample: central memory CD4+ T cells from blood. The receptors come from a man aged 30 to 45 in good health.

The chain employs TRBV2 and TRBJ2-7; weak D call: TRBD2 (6 bases). Germline CDR1 and CDR2: SNHLY and FYNNEI. This CDR3 is 15 amino acids long. Trimming shortened V by 8 bases and J by 0 bases, and 17 bases separated the two germline ends. The CDR3 DNA is TGTGCCAGCCTCCCTAGCGTAGAGCGCTCCTACGAGCAGTACGTC. It yields the protein CASLPSVERSYEQYV.

This clone was recorded a few times. The chain joins TRBV7-3 to TRBJ2-1; D is unresolved. The CDR3 is made up of 14 amino acids. Germline V lookup: CDR1 SGHTA, CDR2 FQGTGA. V was shortened by 1 base and J by 5 bases, with 9 bases between the two germline ends. CDR3 sequence (DNA): TGTGCCAGCAGCTTAATCCCCGGCAACAATGAGCAGTTCTTC. Its translation is CASSLIPGNNEQFF.

A few counts support this clone. The chain links TRBV27 to TRBJ1-1; no reliable D call. With 4 bases removed from V and 0 bases from J, the gap between germline ends came to 15 bases. The CDR3 length is 16 residues. Germline loops: CDR1 MNHEY, CDR2 SMNVEV (reference sequence). Written as DNA, the CDR3 is TGTGCCAGCAGTTCCTTACAGCGCCGACTGAACACTGAAGCTTTCTTT. Translated, it gives CASSSLQRRLNTEAFF.

The chain links TRBV6-1 to TRBJ2-7; possible D gene TRBD2, 5 bases. Germline assignment: CDR1 MNHNS and CDR2 SASEGT. V shed 1 base and J shed 3 bases, with 13 bases lying between them. This CDR3 region has 15 residues. CDR3 coding DNA: TGTGCCAGCAGTGAAGAAAGGACTCGTATCTACGAGCAGTACGTC. The encoded protein is CASSEERTRIYEQYV.

This chain connects TRBV5-6 to TRBJ2-5, with TRBD1 identical over 8 bases. The V gene's germline CDR1 is SGHDT and CDR2 YYEEEE. The length of the CDR3 is 13 residues. After removal of 5 bases from V and 4 bases from J, the junction contained 4 bases not matched to a gene. The CDR3 region is CASSFGQGETQYF. CDR3 sequence (DNA): TGTGCCAGCAGTTTCGGACAGGGAGAGACCCAGTACTTC.

This clone was counted between two and nine times. The germline gene is not matched at one end of the junction; a read error may be the cause. This rearrangement joins TRBV11-3 to TRBJ2-2, with 8 bases aligning to TRBD2. The CDR3 sequence is 14 residues long. Germline V gene data show CDR1 as SGHNT and CDR2 as YENEEA. Here the CDR3 reads CATSGSRGTGELFF. The CDR3 DNA reads TGTGCCACCAGCGGGAGCCGGGGCACCGGGGAGCTGTTTTTT.

This clone was recorded a few times. Written as DNA, the CDR3 is TGTGCCAGCAGTTACGTCGAGGGCGGCTATGGCTACACCTTC. It yields the protein CASSYVEGGYGYTF. The chain combines TRBV6-6 with TRBJ1-2; D is undetermined. Deletions cut 2 bases from V and 4 bases from J, with 11 bases between. This CDR3 is built from 14 residues. In germline, CDR1 is MNHNY, CDR2 SVGAGI (reference sequence).

The rearrangement joins TRBV6-6 to TRBJ1-1; D gene uncertain. Trimming left V 2 bases short and J 2 bases short, with 3 bases between. Germline V lookup: CDR1 MNHNY, CDR2 SVGAGI (reference sequence). The CDR3 length is 12 residues. In DNA form, the CDR3 reads TGTGCCAGCAGTTACAGAAACACTGAAGCTTTCTTT. Protein product: CASSYRNTEAFF.

The gene calls are TRBV7-2 and TRBJ2-7; maybe TRBD2 (6 bases). The length of the CDR3 is 16 residues. Looked up from germline, CDR1 is SGHTA and CDR2 is FQGNSA. V lost 5 bases, J lost 3 bases, and 20 bases lay in between. Here the CDR3 reads CASSQVSGSGVYEQYV. DNA of the CDR3: TGTGCCAGCAGCCAAGTTTCCGGGAGTGGGGTCTACGAGCAGTACGTC.

A few counts support this clone. The chain links TRBV6-1 to TRBJ2-3; 12 bases line up with TRBD2. The CDR3 runs 13 residues. With V trimmed by 11 bases and J by 0 bases, 0 bases remained unmatched. CDR1 is MNHNS, CDR2 SASEGT, per germline. The CDR3 region is CALAGGSTDTQYF. The CDR3 DNA reads as TGTGCCCTAGCGGGGGGGAGCACAGATACGCAGTATTTT.

On this clone: This likely came from a read error, as a far larger clone is one base away. The chain employs TRBV15 and TRBJ2-7; weak D call: TRBD2 (6 bases). Germline CDR1 and CDR2: LNHNV and YYDKDF (reference sequence). There are 13 residues in the CDR3. CDR3 residues: CAASTPGLAEQYF. The CDR3 coding sequence is TGTGCCGCCAGCACCCCGGGACTGGCAGAGCAGTACTTC.

CDR3 bases: TGCGCCAGCAGCTTGATAGCCCACTCCTACGAGCAGTACTTC. It translates to CASSLIAHSYEQYF. The rearrangement links TRBV5-1 to TRBJ2-3; no clear D. The better agreement between TRBJ2-7 and the DNA end casts doubt on the J call. The CDR3 totals 14 residues. CDR1 is SGHRS and CDR2 is YFSETQ in the germline V gene.

This chain uses TRBV9 with TRBJ2-1; 13 bases fit TRBD2. J gave up 7 bases and V 4 bases, and 8 bases lay outside the gene matches. CDR3 length equals 16 residues. The germline gives CDR1 SGDLS, CDR2 YYNGEE. The DNA of the CDR3 is TGTGCCAGCAGCAAGGGACTAGCGGGAAATATTAATGAGCAGTTCTTC. Translated, it gives CASSKGLAGNINEQFF.

The genes are TRBV7-6 and TRBJ1-3; a possible D gene is TRBD1 (5 bases). The V gene lost 1 base and the J gene lost 4 bases, with 11 bases spanning the gap. The CDR3 covers 15 residues. Germline CDR1 SGHVS, CDR2 FNYEAQ. The CDR3 spells CASSLESGQGNTIYF. CDR3 bases: TGTGCCAGCAGCTTAGAATCAGGGCAAGGAAACACCATATATTTT. The variable domain in full, completed from reference TRBV7-6 and TRBJ1-3, reads GAGVSQSPRYKVTKRGQDVALRCDPISGHVSLYWYRQALGQGPEFLTYFNYEAQQDKSGLPNDRFSAERPEGSISTLTIQRTEQRDSAMYRCASSLESGQGNTIYFGEGSWLTVV.

The rearrangement joins TRBV5-5 to TRBJ2-5; D not resolved. CDR3 length: 14 amino acids. Germline V gene sequence: CDR1 SGHKS, CDR2 YYEKEE (reference sequence). Trimming shortened V by 2 bases and J by 6 bases, and 14 bases separated the two germline ends. Written as DNA, the CDR3 is TGTGCCAGCAGCTTAACACCCACCGGACAGACCCAGTACTTC. This gives the protein CASSLTPTGQTQYF.

CDR3 residues: CASSDTNRADTQYF. For the CDR3, the DNA is TGTGCCAGCAGCGACACCAACAGGGCCGATACGCAGTATTTT. The chain uses TRBV7-3 and TRBJ2-3; TRBD1 might be the D (6 bases). The V gene lost 5 bases and the J gene lost 6 bases, with 15 bases spanning the gap. This CDR3 spans 14 amino acids. CDR1 and CDR2 (germline): SGHTA, FQGTGA.